These 12 T cell receptor beta chains originate from one sample sequenced in a study of cytomegalovirus exposure and HLA in healthy donors. The PCR had 60 Vbeta and 13 Jbeta primers. Generated by immunoSEQ multiplex PCR, the TCRdb table keeps only in-frame clones and is missing some. This table has roughly 99,000 clones, more than 65% appearing once. The sequenced sample was PBMCs. These receptors were taken from a male donor in good health and CMV-seronegative.

The chain uses TRBV30 and TRBJ2-1; 10 positions match TRBD2. The CDR3 has 13 residues. Germline lookup yields CDR1 GTSNPN and CDR2 SVGIG (reference sequence). Here the CDR3 DNA reads TGTGCTGGAAGGGCTAGCGGGAGCGGTGAGCAGTTCTTC. Amino acids: CAGRASGSGEQFF.

This rearrangement joins TRBV9 to TRBJ2-1, with TRBD2 as a possible D gene (5 bases). From germline, CDR1 is SGDLS and CDR2 YYNGEE. The CDR3 is made up of 15 amino acids. V lost 4 bases and J lost 1, with 12 bases in between. CDR3 region: CASSTGDSSYNEQFF. CDR3 nucleotide sequence: TGTGCCAGCAGCACCGGGGATAGTTCCTACAATGAGCAGTTCTTC.

The chain links TRBV6-5 to TRBJ1-1; D possibly corresponds to TRBD1 (5 bases). V lost 7 bases, J lost 2 bases, and 11 bases lay in between. Germline CDR1 MNHEY, CDR2 SVGAGI. The CDR3 runs to 13 residues. CDR3 sequence reads: CASTMGLNTEAFF. The CDR3 DNA reads TGTGCCAGCACTATGGGGCTAAACACTGAAGCTTTCTTT.

This sequence joins TRBV9 and TRBJ2-3, with D possibly being TRBD2 (6 bases). Germline CDR1 is SGDLS and CDR2 is YYNGEE. This CDR3 is built from 16 residues. With 3 bases removed from V and 2 bases from J, the gap between germline ends came to 16 bases. The CDR3 spells CASSAHDGGLTDTQYF. The CDR3 bases are TGTGCCAGCAGCGCTCATGATGGGGGACTCACAGATACGCAGTATTTT.

This rearrangement joins TRBV6-5 to TRBJ1-2; the D is unclear. Germline CDR1 reads MNHEY; CDR2 reads SVGAGI. The CDR3 consists of 13 residues. Trimming removed 6 bases from V and 2 bases from J, with 10 bases in between. This chain's CDR3 is CASSIAGNYGYTF. The CDR3 bases are TGTGCCAGCAGCATCGCCGGGAACTATGGCTACACCTTC.

The CDR3 nucleotides read TGTGCCAGTAGTTTTCAGGCGGGAGTGGCGTCCGGGGAGCTGTTTTTT. Amino acid sequence: CASSFQAGVASGELFF. V is TRBV19 and J is TRBJ2-2; 7 bases match TRBD2. Germline CDR1 reads LNHDA; CDR2 reads SQIVND (reference sequence). With 5 bases clipped from V and 6 bases from J, the junction kept 12 bases outside the gene matches. This CDR3 comprises 16 residues.

This clone was picked up many times. V is TRBV6-1 and J is TRBJ2-3; 11 bases agree with TRBD1. J lost 4 bases, V lost 1 base, and 1 base had no gene match. The CDR3 is 15 amino acids. Germline V gives CDR1 MNHNS, CDR2 SASEGT. CDR3 bases: TGTGCCAGCAGTGAAGGGACAGGGGGCGCAGATACGCAGTATTTT. Translation gives CASSEGTGGADTQYF.

The V and J genes are TRBV27 and TRBJ2-7; D is perhaps TRBD2 (6 bases). The CDR3 consists of 15 residues. Between the trimmed V and J ends, which lost 3 bases and 2 bases, there was a span of 14 bases. CDR1 MNHEY and CDR2 SMNVEV come from the germline V gene (reference sequence). CDR3 coding DNA: TGTGCCAGCAGTTTGGGGCTAGCGAACACCTACGAGCAGTACTTC. It is translated as CASSLGLANTYEQYF.

The rearrangement joins TRBV18 to TRBJ2-2; TRBD2 might be the D (6 bases). CDR1 is KGHSH, CDR2 LQKENI, per germline. Deletions cut 2 bases from V and 5 bases from J, with 12 bases between. CDR3 length: 15 amino acids. CDR3 DNA: TGTGCCAGCTCACCAGCCCTAGCGTATACCGGGGAGCTGTTTTTT. This encodes CASSPALAYTGELFF.

In this sample, this clone turned up a few times. The V gene is TRBV6-1, the J gene TRBJ1-1; D gene uncertain. The CDR3 totals 14 residues. CDR1 MNHNS and CDR2 SASEGT come from the germline V gene. With 1 base removed from V and 0 bases from J, the gap between germline ends came to 6 bases. In DNA form, the CDR3 reads TGTGCCAGCAGTGAAGACAGTATGAACACTGAAGCTTTCTTT. This translates into CASSEDSMNTEAFF.

The V call is TRBV29-1, the J call TRBJ1-2; 9 bases align to TRBD1. The germline V gene has CDR1 SQVTM and CDR2 ANQGSEA. V trimming: 3 bases; J trimming: 3 bases; junction bases outside the gene matches: 2. This CDR3 has 13 amino acids. CDR3 sequence: CSVETGGYYGYTF. CDR3 sequence (DNA): TGCAGCGTTGAGACAGGGGGGTACTATGGCTACACCTTC.

The V gene is TRBV19, the J gene TRBJ2-7; 11 bases are a match to TRBD2. CDR3 length equals 17 residues. CDR1 is LNHDA, CDR2 SQIVND, per germline (reference sequence). V lost 2 bases and J lost 5; bases outside the gene matches: 11. The CDR3 sequence: CASSISTSGSSMDEQYF. Written as DNA, the CDR3 is TGTGCCAGTAGTATATCTACTAGCGGGAGTAGTATGGACGAGCAGTACTTC.